This entry lists 10 T cell receptor beta chains sequenced from one sample in a study of blood T cell repertoires in COVID-19. Sequencing was performed with immunoSEQ multiplex PCR; in TCRdb, only in-frame clones are kept and a portion is missing. The sample has 84,000 or so clones, about 92% seen once; the top ten hold nearly 6.5%. Specimen: peripheral blood. The receptors were sampled from a woman aged 55 to 70 with active COVID-19.

This chain links TRBV18 with TRBJ2-3, with 10 bases fitting TRBD2. J lost 5 bases, V lost 4 bases, and 6 bases had no gene match. CDR1 is KGHSH and CDR2 is LQKENI in the germline V gene. The CDR3 loop spans 15 amino acids. The chain's CDR3 is CASSLSGRAQDTQYF. The DNA for the CDR3 is TGTGCCAGCTCACTAAGCGGGAGGGCCCAAGATACGCAGTATTTT.

The table lists this clone with a count of one. The rearrangement joins TRBV19 to TRBJ1-3, with 9 bases aligning to TRBD1. This CDR3 is built from 17 residues. Trimming cost V 6 bases and J 4 bases; bases outside gene matches: 13. In germline, CDR1 is LNHDA, CDR2 SQIVND (reference sequence). The DNA for the CDR3 is TGTGCCAGTAGCCAGACTGCCGGGACAGGGTCAGGAAACACCATATATTTT. It codes for CASSQTAGTGSGNTIYF.

The chain couples TRBV7-9 to TRBJ1-5; possible D gene TRBD1, 6 bases. With 4 bases removed from V and 2 bases from J, the gap between germline ends came to 9 bases. Germline values: CDR1 SEHNR, CDR2 FQNEAQ (reference sequence). This CDR3 contains 14 residues. CDR3 residues: CASSSSGGNQPQHF. In DNA form, the CDR3 reads TGTGCCAGCAGCTCATCAGGGGGCAATCAGCCCCAGCATTTT.

The chain combines TRBV11-2 with TRBJ2-3; 7 bases fit TRBD2. This CDR3 region has 13 residues. Germline CDR1 SGHAT, CDR2 FQNNGV. V shed 1 base and J 9 bases; nucleotides not matched to a gene: 4. In DNA, the CDR3 is TGTGCCAGCAGCTTAGGGGACTATTGGACGCAGTATTTT. Translating it yields CASSLGDYWTQYF.

This chain links TRBV7-6 with TRBJ2-7; TRBD2 aligns across 12 bases. CDR1 is SGHVS and CDR2 is FNYEAQ in the germline V gene. This CDR3 is built from 15 residues. Trimming removed 5 bases from V and 2 bases from J; junction bases left unmatched: 4. DNA of the CDR3: TGTGCCAGCAGCCTCGGACTAGCGGGAACCTACGAGCAGTACTTC. It translates to CASSLGLAGTYEQYF.

The chain combines TRBV7-3 with TRBJ2-3; 8 bases line up with TRBD2. This CDR3 has 15 amino acids. Per the germline V gene, CDR1 is SGHTA and CDR2 is FQGTGA. Trimming removed 2 bases from V and 4 bases from J; junction bases left unmatched: 5. CDR3 region: CASSLRGGVADTQYF. CDR3 in DNA: TGTGCCAGCAGCTTACGGGGGGGAGTGGCAGATACGCAGTATTTT.

This sequence joins TRBV6-2 or TRBV6-3 and TRBJ2-7; 9 positions match TRBD1. The CDR3 extends over 14 amino acids. The V and J ends lost 4 bases and 3 bases, in that order; junction bases with no gene match: 4. Germline V gene data show CDR1 as MNHEY and CDR2 as SVGEGT. CDR3 sequence: CASSSSDRGYEQYF. CDR3 nucleotide sequence: TGTGCCAGCAGTTCCTCGGACAGGGGCTACGAGCAGTACTTC.

The chain is built from TRBV3-1 (or the pseudogene TRBV3-2) and TRBJ2-1; D not resolved. The CDR3 totals 15 residues. Trimming stripped 1 base from V and 10 bases from J, with 17 bases between. Germline CDR1 LGHDT, CDR2 YNNKEL (reference sequence). The CDR3 DNA follows: TGTGCCAGCAGCCAAGGCAGTCGGGTACGCAAGGAGCAGTTCTTC. It is translated as CASSQGSRVRKEQFF.

The chain recombines TRBV10-3 with TRBJ1-1; D is possibly TRBD1 (6 bases). Germline lookup yields CDR1 ENHRY and CDR2 SYGVKD. V dropped 5 bases and J dropped 2 bases, with 12 bases sitting between them. This CDR3 comprises 14 residues. The CDR3 nucleotides are TGTGCCATCAGTAGGAGACAGGAAAACACTGAAGCTTTCTTT. This encodes CAISRRQENTEAFF.

The V and J genes are TRBV18 and TRBJ2-3; 11 nucleotides line up with TRBD2. Germline assignment: CDR1 KGHSH and CDR2 LQKENI. This CDR3 has 16 residues. Germline trimming cut 0 bases from V and 2 bases from J; bases unmatched to any gene: 1. In DNA, the CDR3 is TGTGCCAGCTCACCACCACTAGCGGGGGACACAGATACGCAGTATTTT. Translation gives CASSPPLAGDTDTQYF.